Here is one TCR beta chain with its context. These data originate in a study of patients and donors after allogeneic stem cell transplantation. A single record per CDR3 protein comes from TCRdb applying MiXCR to the RT-PCR reads. The sample consists of almost 90,000 distinct CDR3 sequences, 5% of them appearing once. This CDR3 region has 13 residues. The V end was cut by 7 bases, the J end by 3 bases, with 13 bases between. Germline values: CDR1 MNHNS, CDR2 SASEGT. This rearrangement joins TRBV6-1 to TRBJ2-7; D call uncertain. Source material: blood, either unsorted or a sorted T cell fraction (not recorded which). The clonotype was recovered from a human donor who was either an allogeneic HSCT recipient or a stem cell or donor lymphocyte infusion donor (not recorded which). It is not recorded whose cells these are; they may come from a transplant donor. CDR3 sequence reads: CASTTHTYYEQYF. DNA of the CDR3: TGTGCCAGCACTACTCACACATACTACGAGCAGTACTTC.